Listed here are 28 T cell receptor beta chains from one sample, sequenced in a study of blood T cell repertoires in COVID-19. Assay used: immunoSEQ multiplex PCR; TCRdb lists only in-frame clones, some missing. Of approximately 270,000 clones listed, more than 80% are singletons. Sequences were obtained from PBMCs or T cells enriched from blood (not recorded which). The receptors come from a woman in her 30s with acute COVID-19.

The J gene is TRBJ1-6, the V gene TRBV6-1; D possibly corresponds to TRBD1 (6 bases). The CDR3 is 16 amino acids. Germline V gives CDR1 MNHNS, CDR2 SASEGT. The germline V and J ends were trimmed by 0 bases and 7 bases, with 13 bases remaining between them. The CDR3 protein is CASSEAFSQGNSPLHF. The CDR3 nucleotides read TGTGCCAGCAGTGAAGCGTTCAGTCAGGGGAATTCACCCCTCCACTTT.

The rearrangement joins TRBV7-2 to TRBJ2-3; 9 bases fit TRBD2. The CDR3 runs 17 residues. Germline trimming cut 4 bases from V and 0 bases from J; bases unmatched to any gene: 8. Germline CDR1 reads SGHTA; CDR2 reads FQGNSA. The CDR3 loop reads CASSSPAGGRSTDTQYF. The CDR3 coding sequence is TGTGCCAGCAGCTCCCCCGCGGGAGGGCGGAGCACAGATACGCAGTATTTT.

The chain joins TRBV15 to TRBJ1-2, with D tentatively TRBD1 (5 bases). V was cut by 4 bases and J by 6 bases, with 12 bases left in between. CDR1 LNHNV and CDR2 YYDKDF come from the germline V gene (reference sequence). The CDR3 is 13 amino acids. The CDR3 DNA reads TGTGCCACCAGCACAGAATCAGGGAATGGCTACACCTTC. Translated, it gives CATSTESGNGYTF.

The chain uses TRBV7-6 and TRBJ2-7, with 8 nucleotides matching TRBD2. There are 14 residues in the CDR3. Germline V gene sequence: CDR1 SGHVS, CDR2 FNYEAQ. V dropped 4 bases and J dropped 2; count of bases not matched to a gene: 4. The CDR3 spells CASSSGTSTYEQYF. For the CDR3, the DNA is TGTGCCAGCAGCTCCGGGACTAGTACCTACGAGCAGTACTTC. Filled out from reference TRBV7-6 and TRBJ2-7, the complete variable domain reads GAGVSQSPRYKVTKRGQDVALRCDPISGHVSLYWYRQALGQGPEFLTYFNYEAQQDKSGLPNDRFSAERPEGSISTLTIQRTEQRDSAMYRCASSSGTSTYEQYFGPGTRLTVT.

In this sample, this clone turned up once. This chain connects TRBV28 to TRBJ2-7, with unresolved D. The CDR3 consists of 14 residues. Deletions cut 3 bases from V and 0 bases from J, with 9 bases between. Germline CDR1 is MDHEN and CDR2 is SYDVKM. The CDR3 is CASSLSYVSYEQYF. As DNA, the CDR3 is TGTGCCAGCAGTTTGTCGTATGTCTCCTACGAGCAGTACTTC.

J is TRBJ1-5 and V is TRBV5-1; perhaps TRBD1 as D (5 bases). The V gene's germline CDR1 is SGHRS and CDR2 YFSETQ. Trimming took off 1 base at V and 0 bases at J, with 8 bases between the two ends. The CDR3 sequence is 15 residues long. The CDR3 loop is CASSLTGNSNQPQHF. CDR3 DNA: TGCGCCAGCAGCTTGACAGGTAATAGCAATCAGCCCCAGCATTTT.

This clone has just a few counts. At one end the junction does not follow the germline gene, possibly because of a read error. CDR3 DNA: TGTGCCAGCAGTGTACGGACAGGGGGCGGACCGGGGTGCTTC. Translated: CASSVRTGGGPGCF. The V and J genes are TRBV2 and TRBJ2-7; 11 bases align to TRBD1. This CDR3 has 14 amino acids. In germline, CDR1 is SNHLY, CDR2 FYNNEI.

The chain uses TRBV2 and TRBJ2-1; TRBD2 matches 10 bases. J lost 7 bases, V lost 1 base, and 4 bases had no gene match. The CDR3 sequence is 15 residues long. In germline, CDR1 is SNHLY, CDR2 FYNNEI. The CDR3 loop reads CASSEGTSGLNEQFF. The CDR3 coding sequence is TGTGCCAGCAGTGAAGGGACTAGCGGATTAAATGAGCAGTTCTTC.

Points on this clone: At the DNA level, this CDR3 is encoded by other sequences in the same sample as well. The CDR3 DNA reads as TGTGCCAGCAGTTTTGGGGGGAATGAAAAACTGTTTTTT. This sequence encodes CASSFGGNEKLFF. This sequence joins TRBV12-3 or TRBV12-4 and TRBJ1-4, with TRBD1 as a possible D gene (5 bases). The V end was cut by 3 bases, the J end by 5 bases, with 7 bases between. The CDR3 is made up of 13 amino acids.

V gene TRBV19 combines with J gene TRBJ2-7; D gene unclear. Between the trimmed V and J ends, which lost 7 bases and 3 bases, there was a span of 7 bases. Germline V CDR1 and CDR2: LNHDA, SQIVND (reference sequence). The CDR3 extends over 11 amino acids. DNA of the CDR3: TGTGCCAGTACCGCCGGCTACGAGCAGTACTTC. It codes for CASTAGYEQYF.

The rearrangement joins TRBV5-1 to TRBJ2-2; TRBD2 matches at 10 bases. The germline gives CDR1 SGHRS, CDR2 YFSETQ. The CDR3 spans 15 residues. Trimming took 0 bases from V and 6 from J; bases not matched to a gene: 2. This CDR3 reads CASSLEAGGSGELFF. The CDR3 DNA reads TGCGCCAGCAGCTTGGAAGCGGGAGGGTCCGGGGAGCTGTTTTTT.

The V gene is TRBV9, the J gene TRBJ2-1; 10 nucleotides match TRBD2. This CDR3 has 17 residues. J lost 4 bases, V lost 4 bases, and 11 bases had no gene match. CDR1 is SGDLS, CDR2 YYNGEE, per germline. The CDR3 region is CASSLGGLAIAYNEQFF. In DNA form, the CDR3 reads TGTGCCAGCAGCCTGGGGGGACTAGCGATAGCATACAATGAGCAGTTCTTC.

The gene calls are TRBV30 and TRBJ1-1; 9 nucleotides align to TRBD1. The germline gives CDR1 GTSNPN, CDR2 SVGIG (reference sequence). V was pared by 4 bases and J by 4 bases, with 10 bases of the junction left unmatched. CDR3 length: 15 amino acids. CDR3 in DNA: TGTGCCTGGATTCGGACAGGGGACGTTGGCACTGAAGCTTTCTTT. Translation gives CAWIRTGDVGTEAFF.

This chain connects TRBV3-1 (or the pseudogene TRBV3-2) to TRBJ1-2, with 8 positions matching TRBD1. There are 13 residues in the CDR3. Germline trimming cut 4 bases from V and 4 bases from J; bases unmatched to any gene: 2. In germline, CDR1 is LGHDT, CDR2 YNNKEL (reference sequence). The CDR3, as DNA: TGTGCCAGCAGCCTCGACAGGGGCTATGGCTACACCTTC. Its translation: CASSLDRGYGYTF.

The genes are TRBV5-1 and TRBJ1-5, with 10 bases that match TRBD1. Germline V lookup: CDR1 SGHRS, CDR2 YFSETQ. The CDR3 covers 16 residues. The J segment lost 6 bases and the V segment lost 4 bases, leaving 10 bases of the junction unmatched. Written as DNA, the CDR3 is TGCGCCAGCAGCCTTGGGGGGACAGGGGTCGGTCAGCCCCAGCATTTT. It encodes CASSLGGTGVGQPQHF.

This chain connects TRBV27 to TRBJ2-3; D may be TRBD1 (5 bases). CDR1 and CDR2 (germline): MNHEY, SMNVEV (reference sequence). The CDR3 contains 13 residues. V was clipped by 3 bases and J by 8 bases, with 12 bases between them. The CDR3 here is CASSFHGQGTQYF. In nucleotides, the CDR3 is TGTGCCAGCAGTTTCCATGGGCAGGGTACGCAGTATTTT.

The V call is TRBV3-1 (or the pseudogene TRBV3-2), the J call TRBJ2-3; no definite D call. The CDR3 contains 15 residues. V lost 3 bases and J lost 0, with 10 bases in between. CDR1 LGHDT and CDR2 YNNKEL come from the germline V gene (reference sequence). The CDR3 sequence: CASSQARRSTDTQYF. In DNA, the CDR3 is TGTGCCAGCAGCCAGGCACGGCGGAGCACAGATACGCAGTATTTT.

V gene TRBV29-1 combines with J gene TRBJ1-2; 9 bases are shared with TRBD1. This CDR3 has 13 amino acids. Germline V gene sequence: CDR1 SQVTM, CDR2 ANQGSEA. Trimming at V came to 4 bases and at J to 5 bases, leaving 5 bases not matched to a gene. CDR3 protein: CSVAPGQGYGYTF. CDR3 DNA sequence: TGCAGCGTTGCCCCGGGACAGGGTTATGGCTACACCTTC.

The V gene is TRBV10-3, the J gene TRBJ2-7; 11 bases are a match to TRBD1. CDR1 and CDR2 (germline): ENHRY, SYGVKD. The CDR3 runs to 15 residues. Trimming at V came to 6 bases and at J to 4 bases, leaving 8 bases not matched to a gene. CDR3 in DNA: TGTGCCATCAGCTACAAAGGACAGGGGGCATACGAGCAGTACTTC. This gives the protein CAISYKGQGAYEQYF.

This chain uses TRBV29-1 with TRBJ2-7; 11 bases line up with TRBD1. Germline CDR1 SQVTM, CDR2 ANQGSEA. This CDR3 has 14 amino acids. With V trimmed by 3 bases and J by 4 bases, 5 bases remained unmatched. CDR3 residues: CSVDTGTGGYEQYF. CDR3 coding DNA: TGCAGCGTTGATACCGGGACAGGGGGTTACGAGCAGTACTTC.

V and J are TRBV28 and TRBJ1-5; 8 bases line up with TRBD1. Germline V CDR1 and CDR2: MDHEN, SYDVKM. The junction had 12 bases not matched to a gene; V was cut back by 6 bases and J by 5 bases. The length of the CDR3 is 16 residues. The DNA for the CDR3 is TGTGCCAGCAGGGGGACAGGAGGTATAAACCATCAGCCCCAGCATTTT. Translation: CASRGTGGINHQPQHF.

This sequence joins TRBV9 and TRBJ1-2; D remains ambiguous. CDR3 length: 12 amino acids. V shed 0 bases and J shed 8 bases, with 8 bases lying between them. In germline, CDR1 is SGDLS, CDR2 YYNGEE. The CDR3 sequence: CASSVGGRGYTF. The DNA of the CDR3 is TGTGCCAGCAGCGTAGGAGGGCGAGGCTACACCTTC. The whole variable domain, remainder taken from reference TRBV9 and TRBJ1-2, is DSGVTQTPKHLITATGQRVTLRCSPRSGDLSVYWYQQSLDQGLQFLIQYYNGEERAKGNILERFSAQQFPDLHSELNLSSLELGDSALYFCASSVGGRGYTFGSGTRLTVV.

This chain connects TRBV27 to TRBJ1-3; no definite D call. The germline CDR1 and CDR2 sequences are MNHEY and SMNVEV (reference sequence). The CDR3 consists of 17 residues. Deletions cut 5 bases from V and 0 bases from J, with 17 bases between. DNA of the CDR3: TGTGCCAGCAGTCCCGTCAGTACCGACTTCTCTGGAAACACCATATATTTT. Encoded protein: CASSPVSTDFSGNTIYF.

The chain has TRBV5-1 and TRBJ1-1; TRBD1 might be the D (6 bases). The ends were cut back, 0 bases at V and 8 bases at J, with 14 bases in the middle. CDR3 length equals 14 residues. Per germline, CDR1 SGHRS and CDR2 YFSETQ. CDR3 nucleotides: TGCGCCAGCAGCTTGGGGGAGGGACATATAGAAGCTTTCTTT. This sequence encodes CASSLGEGHIEAFF.

The V call is TRBV12-3 or TRBV12-4, the J call TRBJ2-5; tentatively, D is TRBD2 (5 bases). The V gene lost 4 bases and the J gene lost 7 bases, with 7 bases spanning the gap. The CDR3 is 11 amino acids. The CDR3 region has the DNA TGTGCCAGCAGTTCCCGGGGGACCCAGTACTTC. Its protein product is CASSSRGTQYF.

V gene TRBV24-1 combines with J gene TRBJ1-2; a weak D match, TRBD1 (5 bases). Trimming stripped 4 bases from V and 6 bases from J, with 11 bases between. The CDR3 spans 13 residues. Germline V gene lookup returns CDR1 KGHDR and CDR2 SFDVKD. As DNA, the CDR3 is TGTGCCACCAGTGACCAAAGGGGTGATGGCTACACCTTC. This gives the protein CATSDQRGDGYTF.

The rearrangement links TRBV10-1 to TRBJ2-7; 12 bases agree with TRBD2. Trimming removed 4 bases from V and 6 bases from J; junction bases left unmatched: 16. In germline, CDR1 is WNHNN, CDR2 SYGVQD (reference sequence). The CDR3 contains 18 residues. The CDR3 spells CASSGRGWLAGGPCEQYF. For the CDR3, the DNA is TGCGCCAGCAGTGGCAGGGGTTGGCTAGCGGGAGGGCCATGCGAGCAGTACTTC.

The rearrangement uses TRBV3-1 (or the pseudogene TRBV3-2) and TRBJ2-3, with 11 bases that match TRBD2. This CDR3 contains 16 residues. V was pared by 4 bases and J by 4 bases, with 7 bases of the junction left unmatched. CDR1 and CDR2 (germline): LGHDT, YNNKEL (reference sequence). DNA for the CDR3: TGTGCCAGCAGCCCTGGACTAGCGGGTTTCGCAGATACGCAGTATTTT. Protein sequence: CASSPGLAGFADTQYF.